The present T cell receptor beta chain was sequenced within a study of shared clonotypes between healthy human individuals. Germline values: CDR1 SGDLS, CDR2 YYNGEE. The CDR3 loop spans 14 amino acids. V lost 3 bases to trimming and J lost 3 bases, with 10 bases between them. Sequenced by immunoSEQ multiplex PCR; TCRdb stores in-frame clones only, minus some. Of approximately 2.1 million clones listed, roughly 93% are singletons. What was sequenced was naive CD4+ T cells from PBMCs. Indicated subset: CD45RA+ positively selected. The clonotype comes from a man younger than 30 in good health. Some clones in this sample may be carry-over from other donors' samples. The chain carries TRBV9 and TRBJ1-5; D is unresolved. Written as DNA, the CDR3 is TGTGCCAGCAGCGCCGGGAACCCCAATCAGCCCCAGCATTTT. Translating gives CASSAGNPNQPQHF.